The present T cell receptor beta chain was sequenced within a study of cytomegalovirus exposure and HLA in healthy donors. Between the trimmed V and J ends, which lost 2 bases and 7 bases, there was a span of 6 bases. The CDR3 runs to 11 residues. Germline V lookup: CDR1 SGHDT, CDR2 YYEEEE. The PCR used 60 Vbeta and 13 Jbeta primers. Some clones are missing from TCRdb's copy, which holds only in-frame ones; the method was immunoSEQ multiplex PCR. The sample consists of 100,000 to 120,000 clones, 75% to 80% of them appearing once. Sequences were obtained from PBMCs. This receptor was identified in a woman in her twenties or thirties in good health and CMV-seronegative. The chain is built from TRBV5-6 and TRBJ2-5; D is ambiguous. The CDR3 DNA is TGTGCCAGCAGCTTCTACGGGACCCAGTACTTC. It yields the protein CASSFYGTQYF.